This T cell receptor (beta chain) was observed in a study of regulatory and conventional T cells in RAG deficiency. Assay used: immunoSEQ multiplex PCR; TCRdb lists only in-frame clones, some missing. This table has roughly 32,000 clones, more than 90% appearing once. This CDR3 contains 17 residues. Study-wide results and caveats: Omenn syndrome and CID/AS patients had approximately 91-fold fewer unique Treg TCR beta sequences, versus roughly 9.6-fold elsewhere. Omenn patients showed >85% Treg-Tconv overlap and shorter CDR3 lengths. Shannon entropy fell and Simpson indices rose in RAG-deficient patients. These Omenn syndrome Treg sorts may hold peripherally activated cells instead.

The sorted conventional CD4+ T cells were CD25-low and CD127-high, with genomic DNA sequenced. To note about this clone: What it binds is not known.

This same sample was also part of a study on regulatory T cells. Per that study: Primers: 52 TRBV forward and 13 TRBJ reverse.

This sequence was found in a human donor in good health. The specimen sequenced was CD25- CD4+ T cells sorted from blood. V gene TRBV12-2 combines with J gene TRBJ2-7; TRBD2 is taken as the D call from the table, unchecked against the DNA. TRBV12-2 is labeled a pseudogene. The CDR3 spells CASRLVHSGRVTYEQYF. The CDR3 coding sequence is TGTGCAAGTCGCTTAGTCCACAGCGGGAGGGTTACCTACGAGCAGTACTTC.